This T cell receptor (beta chain) was sequenced during a study of beta chain features in type 1 diabetes (dated by TCRdb to 2016 to 2018). The study in broad terms: No differences in mean age, gender distribution, total cell number or subset yield were found between patients and healthy donors. A total of 85 million to 140 million sorted cells were examined across all samples, and a strong correlation was observed between cell number per subset and RNA yield. In the study, TCRB repertoires of sorted circulating CD4+ T cell subsets from recently diagnosed type 1 diabetes patients were compared with those of matched healthy donors. Regulatory and stem cell-like memory subsets were isolated from only 8 patients and about 8 healthy donors, whereas naive and central memory subsets came from all 30 or so donors. Summary of the overall study and its limitations: In all four CD4+ subsets, TCRB CDR3 length was moderately but significantly shorter in type 1 diabetes patients. PCR may preferentially amplify shorter templates, but because patient and control samples were amplified and corrected together, any resulting skew would affect both groups equally. Patients with type 1 diabetes made fewer insertions and deleted more nucleotides at VDJ recombination sites, implying thymic rearrangement abnormalities. HLA sub-analyses involved small numbers of individuals, so any influence of HLA type on TCRB rearrangement remained unresolved. Naive, central memory and regulatory TCRB repertoires appeared to be more similar among patients than among healthy donors. Because cDNA was sequenced instead of genomic DNA, highly expressing activated cells could be over-represented, though the groups showed no difference in activation or CD3 levels.

The High Capacity cDNA Reverse Transcription Kit was used to reverse transcribe all of the isolated RNA, meaning that expressed TCRB transcripts were what got sequenced. Naive, central memory and regulatory T cell samples underwent deep immunoSEQ sequencing, averaging about 3.57 million total reads per sample. Sorted cells were lysed in RLT buffer, and RNA was extracted using DNase-treated RNeasy Micro or Mini kits according to cell number. Each cell subset was processed separately to prevent cross-contamination, with patient and healthy donor samples processed together. The immunoSEQ multiplex PCR was used to amplify TCRB sequences from cDNA, generating 87-bp fragments that spanned the CDR3 region. Sequencing of the amplicons was done on the Illumina HiSeq platform. On the authors' methods: Synthetic template baselines were used to correct PCR bias computationally, reads within Hamming distance 2 were collapsed together, and singletons that could not be merged were discarded. Reads were aligned against IMGT to assign V, D and J genes, CDR3 length and insertions or deletions at six rearrangement sites. Within each subset, clonotype counts were normalized to the number of sorted cells before true diversity and Gini coefficients were calculated with the tcR R package. Repertoire sharing was quantified using the overlap coefficient calculated on TCRB nucleotide sequences. Out-of-frame TCRB sequences from naive cells were analyzed to stand in for the pre-selection repertoire. The clones in this table, taken by TCRdb from immuneACCESS, are in-frame only. Not every clone is retained; where verified, under half of the shortfall comes from an unresolved V gene, and the cause of the rest is unknown. V and J calls and clone size are as listed in that table; D and trimming were resolved from the DNA. In all, the sample holds about 250,000 clones, and around 9.9% of those were seen once. Approximately 0.015% of the sample comes from the top ten.

From each donor, a single peripheral blood sample of around 0.12 L on average was drawn into heparinised tubes. A BD FACSAria II was used to sort naive, central memory, regulatory and stem cell-like memory CD4+ T cells with a panel that included CD45RO, CCR7, CD25, CD127, CD95 and CD27. A purity above 98% was achieved for all sorted populations. PBMCs were separated immediately by Lymphoprep density gradient centrifugation and were stained directly, without being cultured. Samples were stained and sorted in pairs, with one healthy donor and one patient per experiment, so that batch effects were minimized. A word on this clone: Which antigen it targets is not known. No much larger clone is present one base from it, and per-base qualities are unavailable.

Specimen: naive CD4+ T cells from blood. The sample's cell subset or site label is to be understood as: true naive CD4+ T cells. This receptor was obtained from a man younger than 40 with type 1 diabetes.

The CDR3 amino acid sequence is: CASSFPTGNYGYTF. The nucleotide sequence is TGTGCCAGCAGCTTCCCGACAGGGAACTATGGCTACACCTTC. Recombination linked TRBV7-8 to TRBJ1-2; TRBD1 aligns with 7 central bases. Taken from the germline V gene, the CDR1 and CDR2 loops are SGHVS and FQNEAQ. The CDR3, from cysteine to phenylalanine, totals 14 residues. Only CDR3 DNA is held: 42 bases, read in frame from base 1. V and J are trimmed by 3 bases and 2 bases, and the gene matches miss 3 bases of the junction.